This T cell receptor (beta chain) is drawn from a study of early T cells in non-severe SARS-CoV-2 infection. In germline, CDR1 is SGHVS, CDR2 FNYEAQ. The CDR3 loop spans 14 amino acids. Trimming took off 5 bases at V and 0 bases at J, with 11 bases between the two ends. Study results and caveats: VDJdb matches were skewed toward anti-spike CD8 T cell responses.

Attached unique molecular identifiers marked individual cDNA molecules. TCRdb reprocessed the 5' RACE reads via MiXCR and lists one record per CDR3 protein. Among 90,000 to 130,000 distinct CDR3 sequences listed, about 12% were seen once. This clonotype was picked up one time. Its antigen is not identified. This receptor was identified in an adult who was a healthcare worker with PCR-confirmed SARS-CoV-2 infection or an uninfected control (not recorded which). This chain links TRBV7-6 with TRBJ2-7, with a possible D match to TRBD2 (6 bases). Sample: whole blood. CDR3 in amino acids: CASSLTSISYEQYF. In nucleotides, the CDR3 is TGTGCCAGCAGCCTTACTAGCATCTCCTACGAGCAGTACTTC. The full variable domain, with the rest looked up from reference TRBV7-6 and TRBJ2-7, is GAGVSQSPRYKVTKRGQDVALRCDPISGHVSLYWYRQALGQGPEFLTYFNYEAQQDKSGLPNDRFSAERPEGSISTLTIQRTEQRDSAMYRCASSLTSISYEQYFGPGTRLTVT.